This record looks at one T cell receptor (beta chain) sequence and its context. The clone's antigen remains unknown. Base quality data are lacking; no much larger clone is found one base away. The germline V gene specifies SNHLY as CDR1 and FYNNEI as CDR2. The CDR3 sequence holds 16 residues, the cysteine and phenylalanine included. CDR3 DNA only is kept here, 48 bases in frame from base 1. V is cut by 3 bases and J by 7 bases, and the space between the germline ends is 20 bases. The data originate from a study of T cell responses to AZD1222 COVID-19 vaccine (dated by TCRdb to 2020 to 2023). With respect to the entire study: A total of 230 to 250 trial participants underwent TCR sequencing, of whom nearly 210 received two doses of AZD1222 and about 25 received two doses of the MenACWY control vaccine. Trial participants were enrolled by age into 18-55, 56-69 and 70-plus year subgroups, with about 150, 28 and 57 TCR-sequenced participants respectively. The study at large found these results: Because no samples from the day 14 peak response were available, repertoires could be characterized only after the peak T cell response. Reportedly, close to half of the unique spike-specific TCRs recognized epitopes lying outside the regions that are mutated in the B.1.351 and B.1.1.7 variants. Most participants were white British and females outnumbered males, and the authors suggested that clonal diversity may have been underestimated. CD4 TCRs associated with the vaccine covered the entire spike protein, and the dominant responses were in regions 160-218 and 743-854. Only five to seven AZD1222 recipients were SARS-CoV-2 seropositive at baseline, limiting conclusions about previously exposed vaccinees. A significant rise in spike-specific TCR breadth and depth was observed after two AZD1222 doses relative to day 0 and relative to MenACWY recipients. In the small 56-69-year group, the increase in depth fell short of significance, most likely because of low power.

The CDR3 regions of human TCRbeta chains were subjected to immunosequencing. Concerning the study's data processing: TCRs in the repertoires were matched against a reference library of SARS-CoV-2-specific TCRs that had been generated with the MIRA antigen-specificity platform. Breadth was defined as the fraction of unique TCRs that were SARS-CoV-2-associated. Depth was defined as the fraction of total T cells that were SARS-CoV-2-associated. Using the MIRA data, each spike-specific TCR was mapped to the spike region that the TCR reacts to and placed in a CD4 or CD8 class. Log10-transformed breadth and depth values were compared by one-way ANOVA with Sidak's multiple comparisons tests. Held by TCRdb, this immuneACCESS table contains in-frame sequences only and omits some clones. Under half of the omission traces to an unresolved V gene where checked; the cause of the rest is unknown. V and J calls and clone size come straight from that table; D and trimming were deduced from the DNA. This sample has over 150,000 clones in its table, and about nine tenths of those were observed once. The top ten clones comprise about 5.1% of the sample.

Sample time point, as interpreted from the label and publication: baseline before first vaccination. The treatment or condition label corresponds to: meningococcal conjugate vaccine given as trial control. Vaccinee samples came from UK trials COV001 and COV002, including a single-blind randomized controlled phase 2/3 trial of AZD1222 (ChAdOx1 nCoV-19) in healthy adults. Trial participant PBMC samples were collected at day 0 and day 28 after the second dose for TCRbeta chain sequencing. This sequence uses TRBV2 and TRBJ2-3; the D gene is not confidently resolved. The sequence was collected from an adult in good health. The source was peripheral blood, collected on day 0 of MenACWY control vaccination. The CDR3 here reads CASSDVGRIRPNTQYF. Here is the DNA: TGTGCCAGCAGTGATGTTGGCAGGATTCGACCAAATACGCAGTATTTT.